This T cell receptor (beta chain) was recovered during a study of T cell repertoires in cytomegalovirus infection. TCRdb re-derived calls from the reads in MiXCR, one entry per CDR3 protein. The repertoire has about 490,000 distinct CDR3 sequences, around 10% of them found once; the top ten carry more than 8.5%. The germline CDR1 and CDR2 sequences are SGDLS and YYNGEE. The ends were cut back, 4 bases at V and 0 bases at J, with 14 bases in the middle. This CDR3 comprises 17 residues. J is TRBJ2-6 and V is TRBV9; possible D gene TRBD2, 5 bases. The sequenced material came from PBMCs. The sequence derives from a human donor in good health (CMV status not recorded). Some clones in this sample may be carry-over from other donors' samples. CDR3 in DNA: TGTGCCAGCAGCCCCCCCGGACGGGGCTCTGGGGCCAACGTCCTGACTTTC. As protein: CASSPPGRGSGANVLTF.